What follows is one T cell receptor beta chain and its context. Its cognate antigen is unknown. The sample comes from a study of shared clonotypes between healthy human individuals. Notes on the study in general: Depth of sequencing was expected to influence donor clonotype sharing. Naive subsets generally had larger estimated richness than memory subsets.

Only in-frame clones appear in the TCRdb table, and some are missing; sequencing was by immunoSEQ multiplex PCR. In the table there are under 1,100,000 clones, about four fifths of which are singletons. The CDR3 runs 12 residues. Per the germline V gene, CDR1 is SGHTA and CDR2 is FQGNSA. Trimming took off 4 bases at V and 3 bases at J, with 7 bases between the two ends. Caucasian adults living in Nashville, Tennessee, provided all samples. Source material: memory CD4+ T cells from PBMCs. The sample's subset: CD45RA-negative fraction. This chain joins TRBV7-2 and TRBJ2-7; D gene uncertain. The receptor comes from a man between 18 and 29 years old in good health. Some clones in this sample may be carry-over from other donors' samples. The CDR3 DNA follows: TGTGCCAGCAGCTCCCGACTCTACGAGCAGTACTTC. Residues: CASSSRLYEQYF.